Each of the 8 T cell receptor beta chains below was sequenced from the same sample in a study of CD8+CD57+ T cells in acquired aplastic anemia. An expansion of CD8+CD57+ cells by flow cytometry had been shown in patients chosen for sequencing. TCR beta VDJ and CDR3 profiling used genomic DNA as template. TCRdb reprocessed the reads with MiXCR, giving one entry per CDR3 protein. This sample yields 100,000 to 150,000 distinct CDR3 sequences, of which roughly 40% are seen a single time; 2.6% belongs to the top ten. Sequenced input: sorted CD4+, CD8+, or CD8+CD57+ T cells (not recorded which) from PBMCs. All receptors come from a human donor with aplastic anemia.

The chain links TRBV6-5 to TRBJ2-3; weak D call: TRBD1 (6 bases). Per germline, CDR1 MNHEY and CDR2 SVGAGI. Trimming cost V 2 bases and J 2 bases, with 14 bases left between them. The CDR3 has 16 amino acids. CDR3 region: CASSYVPTGTTDTQYF. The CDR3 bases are TGTGCCAGCAGTTACGTCCCGACAGGTACCACAGATACGCAGTATTTT.

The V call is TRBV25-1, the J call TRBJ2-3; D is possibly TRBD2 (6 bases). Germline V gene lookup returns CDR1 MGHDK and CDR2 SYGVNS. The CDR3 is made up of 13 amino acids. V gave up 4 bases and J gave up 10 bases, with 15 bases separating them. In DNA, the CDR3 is TGTGCCAGCAGTGGTTTCTTCGGGGAGGCGCAGTATTTT. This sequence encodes CASSGFFGEAQYF.

In nucleotides, the CDR3 is TGTGCCAGCAGCCTCCAGGGGGAGCGTTCACCCCTCCACTTT. Translated, it gives CASSLQGERSPLHF. The chain recombines TRBV2 with TRBJ1-6; 7 positions match TRBD1. CDR1 is SNHLY, CDR2 FYNNEI, per germline. V dropped 6 bases and J dropped 9; count of bases not matched to a gene: 8. This CDR3 is 14 amino acids long. Combining the CDR3 with reference TRBV2 and TRBJ1-6 gives the whole variable domain EPEVTQTPSHQVTQMGQEVILRCVPISNHLYFYWYRQILGQKVEFLVSFYNNEISEKSEIFDDQFSVERPDGSNFTLKIRSTKLEDSAMYFCASSLQGERSPLHFGNGTRLTVT.

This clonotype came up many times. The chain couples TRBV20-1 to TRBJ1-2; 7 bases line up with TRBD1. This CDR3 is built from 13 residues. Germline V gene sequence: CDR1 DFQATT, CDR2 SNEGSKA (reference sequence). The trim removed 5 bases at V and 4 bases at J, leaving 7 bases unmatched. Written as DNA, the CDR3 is TGCAGTGCTCGGACAGGTTTGGGCTATGGCTACACCTTC. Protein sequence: CSARTGLGYGYTF.

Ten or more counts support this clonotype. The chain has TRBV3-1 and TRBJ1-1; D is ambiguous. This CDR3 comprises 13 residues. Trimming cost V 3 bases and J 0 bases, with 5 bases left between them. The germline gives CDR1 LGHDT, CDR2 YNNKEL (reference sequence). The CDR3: CASSQKVNTEAFF. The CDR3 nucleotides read TGTGCCAGCAGCCAGAAAGTGAACACTGAAGCTTTCTTT. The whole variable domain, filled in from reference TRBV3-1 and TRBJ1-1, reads DTAVSQTPKYLVTQMGNDKSIKCEQNLGHDTMYWYKQDSKKFLKIMFSYNNKELIINETVPNRFSPKSPDKAHLNLHINSLELGDSAVYFCASSQKVNTEAFFGQGTRLTVV.

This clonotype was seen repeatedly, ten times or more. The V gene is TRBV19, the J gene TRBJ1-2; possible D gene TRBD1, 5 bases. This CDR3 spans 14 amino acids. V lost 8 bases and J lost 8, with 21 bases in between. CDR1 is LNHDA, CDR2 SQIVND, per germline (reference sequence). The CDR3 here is CASQTGAPIGGYTF. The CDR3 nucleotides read TGTGCCAGTCAAACCGGGGCTCCCATCGGAGGCTACACCTTC. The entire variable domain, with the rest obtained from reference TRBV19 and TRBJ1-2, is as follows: DGGITQSPKYLFRKEGQNVTLSCEQNLNHDAMYWYRQDPGQGLRLIYYSQIVNDFQKGDIAEGYSVSREKKESFPLTVTSAQKNPTAFYLCASQTGAPIGGYTFGSGTRLTVV.

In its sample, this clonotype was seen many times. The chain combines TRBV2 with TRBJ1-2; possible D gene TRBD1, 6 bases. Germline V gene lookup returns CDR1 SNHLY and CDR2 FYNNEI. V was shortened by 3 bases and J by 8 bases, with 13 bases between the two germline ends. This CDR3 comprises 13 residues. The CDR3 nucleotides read TGTGCCAGCAGTGAGGGGGGGCTGAGGGGCTACACCTTC. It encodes CASSEGGLRGYTF.

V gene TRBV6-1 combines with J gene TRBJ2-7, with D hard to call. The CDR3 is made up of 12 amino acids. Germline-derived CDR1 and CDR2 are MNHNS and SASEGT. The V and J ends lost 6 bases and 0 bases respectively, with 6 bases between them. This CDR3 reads CASRASSYEQYF. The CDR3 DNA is TGTGCCAGCAGGGCCAGCTCCTACGAGCAGTACTTC.